The rows below give T cell receptor beta chains drawn from one sample of a study of T cells after posttransplantation cyclophosphamide. Clones were read by immunoSEQ multiplex PCR, and TCRdb kept only the in-frame ones, dropping some. The data hold 8,900 or so clones, with 98% observed a single time. Material for sequencing was naive CD8+ T cells sorted from PBMCs. The origin of the receptors is a man in his fifties in good health, CMV-negative, and a related stem cell transplant donor. The CDR3 runs from the conserved cysteine through the conserved F or W. Each record gives: clone size, V gene, CDR3 protein. Clone size appears in some rows only: once, few, many, or a class for an expanded clone.

size: .
V: TRBV7-9
CDR3: CASSFETGGEQYF

size: .
V: TRBV5-6
CDR3: CASSLELRVTYEQYF

size: once
V: TRBV18
CDR3: CASSPPQGGTGELFF

size: .
V: TRBV27
CDR3: CASSEKQGFYEQYF

size: .
V: TRBV15
CDR3: CATSREPSVRSAYNEQFF

size: once
V: TRBV7-6
CDR3: CASSLIWGAGGVVSENTGELFF

size: .
V: TRBV27
CDR3: CASSPGQGWGLAKNIQYF

size: .
V: TRBV9
CDR3: CASNDGAGYEQYF

size: .
V: TRBV27
CDR3: CASSAGREGTKNIQYF

size: .
V: TRBV27
CDR3: CASSYNDRVEQYF

size: .
V: TRBV5-1
CDR3: CASSIGTEQFF

size: once
V: TRBV19
CDR3: CASWTGQGAMNTEAFF

size: .
V: TRBV6-7
CDR3: CASSYFSGVHNQPQHF

size: once
V: TRBV12-5
CDR3: CASAPGTTSTDTQYF

size: .
V: TRBV30
CDR3: CAWESGRYNEQFF

size: .
V: TRBV7-2
CDR3: CASSQGLGLAGGREQYF

size: .
V: TRBV9
CDR3: CASSAPSGLAGDVNEQFF

size: .
V: TRBV4-3
CDR3: CASSQEAVPLTATNEKLFF

size: .
V: TRBV7-2
CDR3: CASSLHPGQGADYGYTF

size: .
V: TRBV7-9
CDR3: CASRFGTIQTYNEQFF

size: .
V: TRBV7-2
CDR3: CASSLVSGTGTEKLFF

size: .
V: TRBV27
CDR3: CASSPSYRGANTGELFF

size: .
V: TRBV25-1
CDR3: CASRTSGTFGSGETQYF

size: once
V: TRBV7-9
CDR3: CASSFGDTEAFF

size: .
V: TRBV19
CDR3: CASSPRTETNEKLFF

size: .
V: TRBV6-4
CDR3: CASTKGVDKNIQYF

size: .
V: TRBV5-1
CDR3: CASSPLGTSGSLFTDTQYF

size: .
V: TRBV7-9
CDR3: CASSRGGANTEAFF

size: .
V: TRBV30
CDR3: CAWGQENSNQPQHF

size: .
V: TRBV6-6
CDR3: CASSQLGLAGDEQYF

size: .
V: TRBV5-8
CDR3: CASRPLGDSNQPQHF

size: .
V: TRBV19
CDR3: CASSIDGVGTDTQYF

size: .
V: TRBV27
CDR3: CASSLETSGGIGPDTQYF

size: .
V: TRBV25-1
CDR3: CASRGNEQFF

size: .
V: TRBV5-4
CDR3: CASSNRDRGQSEAFF

size: .
V: TRBV19
CDR3: CASSRRAGGLYNEQFF

size: .
V: TRBV19
CDR3: CASSIGSVAGRETGELFF

size: .
V: TRBV29-1
CDR3: CSVESGTGVEKLFF

size: .
V: TRBV19
CDR3: CASSAEQGSASPLHF

size: .
V: TRBV5-1
CDR3: CASTKTPGGNTIYF

size: .
V: TRBV7-9
CDR3: CASSITGPGVQPQHF

size: .
V: TRBV5-3
CDR3: CARSYRGSNNEQFF

size: .
V: TRBV6-5
CDR3: CASSYTSGSPLETQYF

size: .
V: TRBV2
CDR3: CASSPISLDGYTF

size: .
V: TRBV11-2
CDR3: CASSLVADRGSSYNEQFF

size: once
V: TRBV7-7
CDR3: CASSHRLAERETQYF

size: .
V: TRBV27
CDR3: CASSLSRGTVVFEQYF

size: .
V: TRBV19
CDR3: CASSVGLAGGNEQFF

size: .
V: TRBV19
CDR3: CASTPAGLQPQHF

size: .
V: TRBV9
CDR3: CASSVGGSFEQYF

size: .
V: TRBV5-6
CDR3: CASSLIRGEQYF

size: few
V: TRBV10-1
CDR3: CASSEFTSSGELFF

size: .
V: TRBV27
CDR3: CASRLGVSGNTIYF